This entry features one TCR beta chain sequence. Its antigen remains unidentified. This entry is derived from a study of T cell repertoires in cytomegalovirus infection. Study background: CMV infection plus the matching HLA type was flagged by public TCR beta signatures. Findings and caveats of the study: HLA-C-restricted CMV clonotypes gave the most frequent clonotype in two of eight donors. The study identified carriers of CMV plus the relevant HLA from cumulative public TCR beta family frequency.

MiXCR was run by TCRdb on the reads, yielding one entry per CDR3 protein. In the table there are roughly 150,000 distinct CDR3 sequences, 23% of which are singletons. The ends were cut back, 3 bases at V and 4 bases at J, with 12 bases in the middle. This CDR3 comprises 14 residues. In germline, CDR1 is KGHSH, CDR2 LQKENI. The specimen sequenced was PBMCs. The sequence was collected from a human donor in good health (CMV status not recorded). Some clones in this sample may be carry-over from other donors' samples. The rearrangement links TRBV18 to TRBJ2-5, with D possibly TRBD2 on 6 matching bases. CDR3 coding DNA: TGTGCCAGCTCACCCTTACTAGCCGCAGAGACCCAGTACTTC. It translates to CASSPLLAAETQYF.